This TCR beta chain was observed in a study of shared clonotypes between healthy human individuals. Original processing methods: Junction-only immunoSEQ data arrived without quality scores, meaning filtering differed. The table came from immunoSEQ multiplex PCR; TCRdb's copy has only in-frame clones and leaves some out. V, J and clone size derive from that table, while D and trimming were established from the DNA sequence. The sample has around 2,000,000 clones, roughly 91% seen once. Germline V gene sequence: CDR1 MDHEN, CDR2 SYDVKM. CDR3 length: 15 residues. Trimming removed 6 bases from V and 4 bases from J, with 16 bases in between. Terminally differentiated effector memory CD45RA+ cells were left out of the naive CD8 fraction, which was CD45RO-negative and positively selected for CCR7.

The clonotype was recovered from a man younger than 35 in good health. Some clones in this sample may be carry-over from other donors' samples. Sequences were obtained from naive CD8+ T cells from PBMCs. This chain uses TRBV28 with TRBJ1-3; D remains ambiguous. CDR3 nucleotides: TGTGCCAGCAGCCTGGGCCAAAACCTGGGAAACACCATATATTTT. It translates to CASSLGQNLGNTIYF. Together with reference TRBV28 and TRBJ1-3, the CDR3 gives the full variable domain: DVKVTQSSRYLVKRTGEKVFLECVQDMDHENMFWYRQDPGLGLRLIYFSYDVKMKEKGDIPEGYSVSREKKERFSLILESASTNQTSMYLCASSLGQNLGNTIYFGEGSWLTVV.